This TCR beta chain was profiled in a study of OX40 agonist ivuxolimab in advanced cancers. Background for the entire study: Ivuxolimab was an agonistic, fully human IgG2 monoclonal antibody directed against OX40 (CD134), a costimulatory receptor. Intravenous ivuxolimab was administered to patients every 2 weeks at six dose levels: 0.01, 0.1, 0.3, 1.5, 3 and 10 mg/kg. Of the approximately 50 patients in dose escalation, some 20 had hepatocellular carcinoma, some 15 had melanoma, 9 had renal cell carcinoma and 9 had head and neck cancer. In the dose-escalation cohort, roughly 80% of patients were male, and the mean age was approximately 60 years, with a range of roughly 23 to 85. Patients were allowed to have had prior anti-PD-1, anti-PD-L1 or anti-CTLA-4 therapy, and around 37% of the dose-escalation patients had previously received checkpoint inhibitors. Partial responses occurred in three dose-escalation patients, of whom one had hepatocellular carcinoma and two had cutaneous melanoma. The point of sequencing TCRbeta in the periphery was to test whether ivuxolimab changed TCR sequence diversity and drove clonal T-cell expansion. The paper covers the monotherapy dose-escalation part of the phase I ivuxolimab trial, which included N ≈ 57 patients.

Note on this clone: Its antigen remains undetermined. Base quality data are lacking; no much larger clone is found one base away.

Genomic DNA was isolated from the sorted cells so that the TCRbeta CDR3 region could be sequenced. The immunoSEQ Assay was used to sequence the TCRbeta CDR3 regions. TCRdb provides this immuneACCESS table in a form limited to in-frame rearrangements. Some clones are lacking; in checked studies, under half of them reflect an unresolved V gene, and why the rest are absent is not known. For this sample there are under 80,000 clones; approximately 87% appear just once. The leading ten clones occupy roughly 4% of the sample. Patients with a history of autoimmune disease or receiving systemic immunosuppression were excluded from the trial. In every dose cohort, peripheral blood was drawn for TCR sequencing at baseline, cycle 4 day 1, and cycle 7 day 1. The samples were drawn from a first-in-human, open-label, multicenter phase I dose-escalation trial of ivuxolimab. Adults with locally advanced or metastatic melanoma, renal cell, hepatocellular, or head and neck squamous cell carcinoma were enrolled in the trial. Before TCR sequencing, CD4+ T cells and CD8+ T cells from peripheral blood were sorted into separate populations.

Paper-wide results and their limitations: At doses of 0.1 to 3.0 mg/kg, clonal expansion of both CD4+ and CD8+ T cells in blood was seen between baseline and week 6. The antigen specificity of the clonally expanded peripheral T cells was not determined. Low levels of normalized T-cell clonal expansion were also seen in some nonresponding patients. After ivuxolimab, expanded clones were on average more numerous among CD8+ T cells than among CD4+ T cells. In the 0.1-3.0 mg/kg groups, partial responders had among the lowest normalized peripheral clonal expansion, particularly in CD8+ T cells.

The CDR3, from cysteine to phenylalanine, totals 15 residues. CDR3 DNA only is kept here, 45 bases in frame from base 1. Compared with germline, V lacks 10 bases and J lacks 0 bases; bases without a gene match: 5. As encoded in the germline V gene (reference sequence), CDR1 is LNHDA while CDR2 is SQIVND. The TCR originated in an adult with an advanced solid tumor such as melanoma, head and neck, liver or kidney cancer. Sequences were derived from CD4+ or CD8+ T cells sorted from blood, sampled in a trial of the OX40 agonist ivuxolimab. This chain is built from TRBV19 and TRBJ2-6; 8 central bases correspond to TRBD1. The CDR3 here reads CATKDRGSGANVLTF. The DNA sequence is TGTGCCACCAAAGACAGGGGCTCTGGGGCCAACGTCCTGACTTTC.